The 27 T cell receptor beta chains below all came from one sample that was sequenced in a study of cytomegalovirus exposure and HLA in healthy donors. The PCR ran on 60 Vbeta and 13 Jbeta primers. Some clones are missing from TCRdb's copy, which holds only in-frame ones; the method was immunoSEQ multiplex PCR. Seen here are more than 100,000 clones, 82% observed once, and the top ten hold about 8.1%. The sample taken for sequencing was PBMCs. These receptor sequences come from a woman aged 50 to 60 in good health and CMV-seropositive.

For this clone: Other DNA sequences within the sample encode an identical CDR3. The genes are TRBV7-2 and TRBJ2-2; D gene ambiguous. CDR1 and CDR2 (germline): SGHTA, FQGNSA. The CDR3 consists of 17 residues. V was clipped by 1 base and J by 0 bases, with 12 bases between them. In nucleotides, the CDR3 is TGTGCCAGCAGCTTAGTTTTAGGTCGGGCGAACACCGGGGAGCTGTTTTTT. The encoded protein is CASSLVLGRANTGELFF.

The rearrangement links TRBV29-1 to TRBJ2-6; the D is unclear. Trimming cost V 3 bases and J 0 bases, with 9 bases left between them. In germline, CDR1 is SQVTM, CDR2 ANQGSEA. The CDR3 is 15 amino acids. CDR3 in amino acids: CSVEGVGSGANVLTF. CDR3 nucleotide sequence: TGCAGCGTTGAGGGCGTGGGCTCTGGGGCCAACGTCCTGACTTTC.

The rearrangement joins TRBV2 to TRBJ1-2; 7 bases agree with TRBD1. The trim removed 2 bases at V and 3 bases at J, leaving 9 bases unmatched. The CDR3 sequence is 16 residues long. The germline V gene has CDR1 SNHLY and CDR2 FYNNEI. For the CDR3, the DNA is TGTGCCAGCAGTGAACGGACAGGTCTTTCAGACTATGGCTACACCTTC. It specifies CASSERTGLSDYGYTF.

The chain combines TRBV5-1 with TRBJ2-7, with 8 bases that match TRBD1. Germline-derived CDR1 and CDR2 are SGHRS and YFSETQ. This CDR3 is built from 14 residues. V lost 1 base to trimming and J lost 3 bases; unmatched junction nucleotides: 3. CDR3 region: CASSLTTGVYEQYF. CDR3 sequence (DNA): TGCGCCAGCAGCTTGACGACAGGGGTCTACGAGCAGTACTTC.

The gene calls are TRBV10-3 and TRBJ1-5, with D possibly being TRBD1 (6 bases). Germline V lookup: CDR1 ENHRY, CDR2 SYGVKD. The CDR3 contains 14 residues. V was shortened by 6 bases and J by 0 bases, with 9 bases between the two germline ends. The CDR3 reads CAIRDSLSNQPQHF. CDR3 nucleotides: TGTGCCATCAGGGACAGCCTTAGCAATCAGCCCCAGCATTTT.

The rearrangement uses TRBV28 and TRBJ1-2; TRBD1 might be the D (6 bases). The CDR3 has 14 amino acids. From germline, CDR1 is MDHEN and CDR2 SYDVKM. With 7 bases removed from V and 7 bases from J, the gap between germline ends came to 19 bases. The CDR3 spells CASTPVWGRGGYTF. CDR3 coding DNA: TGTGCCAGCACCCCCGTTTGGGGCAGGGGTGGCTACACCTTC.

The chain recombines TRBV7-2 with TRBJ2-7; D gene unclear. The CDR3 totals 12 residues. Germline assignment: CDR1 SGHTA and CDR2 FQGNSA. Trimming removed 5 bases from V and 2 bases from J, with 7 bases in between. This chain's CDR3 is CASSPGTYEQYF. The CDR3, as DNA: TGTGCCAGCAGCCCAGGAACCTACGAGCAGTACTTC.

V gene TRBV5-4 combines with J gene TRBJ1-1; tentative D call: TRBD1 (5 bases). V dropped 5 bases and J dropped 1 base, with 12 bases sitting between them. From germline, CDR1 is SGHNT and CDR2 YYREEE (reference sequence). CDR3 length equals 14 residues. In nucleotides, the CDR3 is TGTGCCAGCAGGCAGGACATAGGGAACACTGAAGCTTTCTTT. It translates to CASRQDIGNTEAFF.

This chain links TRBV19 with TRBJ2-7; no clear D gene. The CDR3 runs 14 residues. Germline V lookup: CDR1 LNHDA, CDR2 SQIVND (reference sequence). Trimming left V 4 bases short and J 0 bases short, with 10 bases between. The CDR3 sequence is CASSSLRSSYEQYF. CDR3 DNA: TGTGCCAGTAGTAGCCTTAGGAGCTCCTACGAGCAGTACTTC.

The J gene is TRBJ2-1, the V gene TRBV27; possibly TRBD1 for D (6 bases). With 2 bases removed from V and 5 bases from J, the gap between germline ends came to 13 bases. There are 15 residues in the CDR3. Germline CDR1 reads MNHEY; CDR2 reads SMNVEV (reference sequence). CDR3 nucleotide sequence: TGTGCCAGCAGTTTACAGGGGTGGGGACACAATGAGCAGTTCTTC. Protein product: CASSLQGWGHNEQFF.

The V call is TRBV7-9, the J call TRBJ1-1; D is perhaps TRBD1 (6 bases). The CDR3 extends over 14 amino acids. V lost 5 bases, J lost 0 bases, and 10 bases lay in between. Germline V gives CDR1 SEHNR, CDR2 FQNEAQ (reference sequence). In DNA form, the CDR3 reads TGTGCCAGCAGCCCAGGACAGCTGAACACTGAAGCTTTCTTT. As protein: CASSPGQLNTEAFF.

This clone was picked up one time. The chain joins TRBV5-1 to TRBJ2-5, with 10 bases identical to TRBD1. The CDR3 is made up of 17 amino acids. From germline, CDR1 is SGHRS and CDR2 YFSETQ. Trimming took 3 bases from V and 5 from J; bases not matched to a gene: 13. In DNA, the CDR3 is TGCGCCAGCAGCTGGCAAGTACCGGGACAGGGGTTGGAGACCCAGTACTTC. This codes for CASSWQVPGQGLETQYF.

As DNA, the CDR3 is TGCGCCAGCAGCCTGTTTGAGGGGGGGAATGAGCAGTTCTTC. This sequence encodes CASSLFEGGNEQFF. The J gene is TRBJ2-1, the V gene TRBV5-1, with D possibly TRBD2 on 7 matching bases. The germline V gene encodes CDR1 SGHRS and CDR2 YFSETQ. V dropped 4 bases and J dropped 7 bases, with 15 bases sitting between them. The CDR3 covers 14 residues.

The chain recombines TRBV10-1 with TRBJ1-1, with a tentative D call TRBD1 (6 bases). The CDR3 length is 14 residues. CDR1 and CDR2 (germline): WNHNN, SYGVQD (reference sequence). V shed 0 bases and J shed 3 bases, with 8 bases lying between them. The CDR3 nucleotides are TGCGCCAGCAGTGAGTCATACAGGGACACTGAAGCTTTCTTT. Protein sequence: CASSESYRDTEAFF.

The chain links TRBV28 to TRBJ2-1, with 8 bases identical to TRBD2. V shed 3 bases, J shed 9 bases, and the junction held 10 bases outside the gene matches. CDR1 and CDR2 from the germline V gene are MDHEN and SYDVKM. The CDR3 has 15 amino acids. In DNA, the CDR3 is TGTGCCAGCAGTTTCGTACTAGCGGTGGGGGGTGAGCAGTTCTTC. Encoded protein: CASSFVLAVGGEQFF.

The chain links TRBV7-8 to TRBJ2-1; D might be TRBD2 (7 bases). The V gene's germline CDR1 is SGHVS and CDR2 FQNEAQ. The CDR3 spans 16 residues. V was trimmed by 4 bases and J by 4 bases, leaving 17 bases between them. CDR3 in amino acids: CASSSPRGAKYNEQFF. The DNA of the CDR3 is TGTGCCAGCAGCTCCCCCCGGGGGGCAAAATACAATGAGCAGTTCTTC. Full variable domain (rest looked up from reference TRBV7-8 and TRBJ2-1): GAGVSQSPRYKVAKRGQDVALRCDPISGHVSLFWYQQALGQGPEFLTYFQNEAQLDKSGLPSDRFFAERPEGSVSTLKIQRTQQEDSAVYLCASSSPRGAKYNEQFFGPGTRLTVL.

The gene calls are TRBV5-1 and TRBJ2-3; 8 bases fit TRBD2. This CDR3 is built from 18 residues. Per the germline V gene, CDR1 is SGHRS and CDR2 is YFSETQ. The V segment lost 4 bases and the J segment 2 bases; nucleotides outside the gene matches: 15. The CDR3 region has the DNA TGCGCCAGCAGCATTTTCAGCCCCCGCGGGAGGATCACAGATACGCAGTATTTT. Amino acid sequence: CASSIFSPRGRITDTQYF.

The chain recombines TRBV5-6 with TRBJ2-3; 9 bases agree with TRBD2. Germline V gene sequence: CDR1 SGHDT, CDR2 YYEEEE. The CDR3 consists of 16 residues. Trimming cost V 0 bases and J 8 bases; bases outside gene matches: 10. CDR3 loop: CASSLGLAEPAGTQYF. The DNA for the CDR3 is TGTGCCAGCAGCTTGGGACTAGCGGAACCGGCGGGTACGCAGTATTTT.

The chain uses TRBV7-3 and TRBJ2-7; D is possibly TRBD1 (6 bases). Per the germline V gene, CDR1 is SGHTA and CDR2 is FQGTGA. V lost 0 bases to trimming and J lost 7 bases, with 10 bases between them. The CDR3 has 13 amino acids. This CDR3 reads CASSLTGAQEQYF. For the CDR3, the DNA is TGTGCCAGCAGCTTAACGGGGGCTCAGGAGCAGTACTTC.

The genes are TRBV23-1 and TRBJ1-1; 7 nucleotides match TRBD1. TRBV23-1 has ORF status, its function being uncertain. The CDR3 is made up of 16 amino acids. Trimming removed 6 bases from V and 2 bases from J; junction bases left unmatched: 12. CDR3 bases: TGCGCCAGCAGCCTCCGGGACAGCAACCAAAACACTGAAGCTTTCTTT. It specifies CASSLRDSNQNTEAFF.

The chain is built from TRBV11-2 and TRBJ2-3, with 8 bases that match TRBD2. Trimming removed 8 bases from V and 5 bases from J; junction bases left unmatched: 6. This CDR3 is 13 amino acids long. Looked up from germline, CDR1 is SGHAT and CDR2 is FQNNGV. The DNA for the CDR3 is TGTGCCAGCGGGCGGGAGGTGGGAGATACGCAGTATTTT. This gives the protein CASGREVGDTQYF.

The chain recombines TRBV28 with TRBJ2-1; D uncertain. V was shortened by 3 bases and J by 11 bases, with 11 bases between the two germline ends. This CDR3 region has 12 residues. Germline V CDR1 and CDR2: MDHEN, SYDVKM. This chain's CDR3 is CASSLPSSKQFF. The CDR3 nucleotides read TGTGCCAGCAGTTTGCCATCGAGTAAGCAGTTCTTC. The full variable domain, completed using reference TRBV28 and TRBJ2-1, is DVKVTQSSRYLVKRTGEKVFLECVQDMDHENMFWYRQDPGLGLRLIYFSYDVKMKEKGDIPEGYSVSREKKERFSLILESASTNQTSMYLCASSLPSSKQFFGPGTRLTVL.

J is TRBJ2-1 and V is TRBV21-1; the table's D call of TRBD1 was not tested on the DNA. TRBV21-1 is an annotated pseudogene. The CDR3 runs to 14 residues. The CDR3 coding sequence is TGTGCCAGCAGCGAACAGGGGGCCTACAATGAGCAGTTCTTC. Translation gives CASSEQGAYNEQFF.

The chain couples TRBV27 to TRBJ1-2, with 7 bases lining up with TRBD1. In germline, CDR1 is MNHEY, CDR2 SMNVEV (reference sequence). The length of the CDR3 is 14 residues. Losses at the gene ends were 3 bases for V and 4 bases for J; bases not matched to a gene: 5. In DNA form, the CDR3 reads TGTGCCAGCAGTTTGACAGGGCTGGGCTATGGCTACACCTTC. Translated: CASSLTGLGYGYTF.

DNA of the CDR3: TGCGCCAGCAGCTTGGGAGCGTTATTGAACACCGGGGAGCTGTTTTTT. Amino acids: CASSLGALLNTGELFF. The chain links TRBV5-1 to TRBJ2-2; D uncertain. Trimming pared 0 bases from V and 1 base from J, leaving 10 bases between. This CDR3 contains 16 residues. The germline CDR1 and CDR2 sequences are SGHRS and YFSETQ.

CDR3 residues: CASRKTGGSNQPQHF. The CDR3 DNA is TGTGCCAGCAGAAAGACAGGGGGGAGCAATCAGCCCCAGCATTTT. This rearrangement joins TRBV6-1 to TRBJ1-5, with 9 positions matching TRBD1. CDR1 and CDR2 (germline): MNHNS, SASEGT. V dropped 6 bases and J dropped 1; count of bases not matched to a gene: 4. This CDR3 has 15 amino acids.

The rearrangement joins TRBV5-1 to TRBJ2-3; 7 bases line up with TRBD2. V was clipped by 4 bases and J by 6 bases; unmatched bases: 14. This CDR3 contains 16 residues. The germline CDR1 and CDR2 sequences are SGHRS and YFSETQ. CDR3 sequence (DNA): TGCGCCAGCAGCCAAGGGACTACCAGTCACGGGGATACGCAGTATTTT. Protein product: CASSQGTTSHGDTQYF.